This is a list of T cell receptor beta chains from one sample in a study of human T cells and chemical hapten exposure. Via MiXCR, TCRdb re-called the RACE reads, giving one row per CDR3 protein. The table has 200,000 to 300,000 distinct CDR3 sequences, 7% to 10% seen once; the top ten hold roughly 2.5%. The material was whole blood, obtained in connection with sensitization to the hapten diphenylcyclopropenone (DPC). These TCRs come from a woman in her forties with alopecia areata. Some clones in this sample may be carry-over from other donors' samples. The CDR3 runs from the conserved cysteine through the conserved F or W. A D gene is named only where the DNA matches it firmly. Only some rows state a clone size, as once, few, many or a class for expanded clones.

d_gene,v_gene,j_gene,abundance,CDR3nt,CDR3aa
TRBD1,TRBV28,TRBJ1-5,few,TGTGCCAGCAGTTTTCAGCTTTACAGGGGAGGTCAGCCCCAGCATTTT,CASSFQLYRGGQPQHF
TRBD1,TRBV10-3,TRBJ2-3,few,TGTGCCATCAGTGAATTCAGGGGGCTTACAGATACGCAGTATTTT,CAISEFRGLTDTQYF
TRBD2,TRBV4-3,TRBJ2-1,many,TGCGCCAGCAGCCAAGAGCTTGCTAGCGGAGCGTATTCATCGAGCTCCTACAATGAGCAGTTCTTC,CASSQELASGAYSSSSYNEQFF
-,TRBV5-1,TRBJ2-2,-,TGCGCCAGCAGCTTGGCCAGCCACACCGGGGAGCTGTTTTTT,CASSLASHTGELFF
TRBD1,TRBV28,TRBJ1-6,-,TGTGCCGGCTCCGGGACAGGAGCAAGTTCACCCCTCCACTTT,CAGSGTGASSPLHF
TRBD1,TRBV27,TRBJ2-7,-,TGTGCCAGCAAGATGACAGGGAATTTCTACGAGCAGTACTTC,CASKMTGNFYEQYF
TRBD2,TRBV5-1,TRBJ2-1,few,TGCGCCAGCAGAGAGGGACTAGCGGGAGGAAATGAGCAGTTCTTC,CASREGLAGGNEQFF
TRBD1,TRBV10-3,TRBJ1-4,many,TGTGCCATCAGCGACAGGGGAGCGGCTGAAAAACTGTTTTTT,CAISDRGAAEKLFF
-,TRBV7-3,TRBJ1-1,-,TGTGCCAGCAGCTTAGGAGCAGCCGGGACAGAAGCTTTCTTT,CASSLGAAGTEAFF
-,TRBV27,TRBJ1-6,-,TGTGCCAGCAGTTTATGGGCGGGAACCCACTCACCCCTCCACTTT,CASSLWAGTHSPLHF
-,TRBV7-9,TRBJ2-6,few,TGTGCCAGCAGCTTAAACGACGGAACAATGCCTGGGGCCAACGTCCTGACTTTC,CASSLNDGTMPGANVLTF
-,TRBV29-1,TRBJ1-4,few,TGCAGCGTTGAGGCAGGTTATAATGAAAAACTGTTTTTT,CSVEAGYNEKLFF
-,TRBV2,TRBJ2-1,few,TGTGCCAGCCGGGTCGATTGGGGGGCCAATGAGCAGTTCTTC,CASRVDWGANEQFF
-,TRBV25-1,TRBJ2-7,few,TGTGCCAGCAGTGGAGTAGGGAGCTCCTACGAGCAGTACTTC,CASSGVGSSYEQYF
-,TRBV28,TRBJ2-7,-,TGTGCCAGCAGCCCACCTGGAACATACGAGCAGTACTTC,CASSPPGTYEQYF
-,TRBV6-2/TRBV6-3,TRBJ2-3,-,TGTGCCAGCAGTCCAGCAGGGGTCGTCACAGATACGCAGTATTTT,CASSPAGVVTDTQYF
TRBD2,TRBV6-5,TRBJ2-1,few,TGTGCCAGCAGCCCCGCCGGGGATAGCGGGATACACAATGAGCAGTTCTTC,CASSPAGDSGIHNEQFF
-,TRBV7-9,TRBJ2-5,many,TGTGCCAGCAGCTTAAACTACGAGACCCAGTACTTC,CASSLNYETQYF
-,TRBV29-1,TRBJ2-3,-,TGCAGCGTTGGGGACTTCTCGGATACGCAGTATTTT,CSVGDFSDTQYF
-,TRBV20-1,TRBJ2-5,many,TGCAGTGCTAGTAGGACGGTGCAAGAGACCCAGTACTTC,CSASRTVQETQYF
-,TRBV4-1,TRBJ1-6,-,TGCGCCAGCAGCCAGGATCAGGGTTCACCCCTCCACTTT,CASSQDQGSPLHF
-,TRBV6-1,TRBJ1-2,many,TGTGCCAGCAGTGAAGCACGCTATGGCTACACCTTC,CASSEARYGYTF
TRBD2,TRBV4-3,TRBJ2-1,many,TGCGCCAGCAGCCAAGCGCGGGAGGGTAGGGATGAGCAGTTCTTC,CASSQAREGRDEQFF
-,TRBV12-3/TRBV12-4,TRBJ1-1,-,TGTGCCAGCAGATCGGGGGGCGTCACTGAAGCTTTCTTT,CASRSGGVTEAFF
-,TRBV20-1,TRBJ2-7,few,TGCAGTGCTATCCAGACTTTGACCTACGAGCAGTACTTC,CSAIQTLTYEQYF
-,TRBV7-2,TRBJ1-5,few,TGTGCCAGCAGCGAAAGCTACAATCAGCCCCAGCATTTT,CASSESYNQPQHF
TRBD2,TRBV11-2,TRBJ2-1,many,TGTGCCAGCAGCTTAGATCGGACTAGCCAATGGAAGTTCTTC,CASSLDRTSQWKFF
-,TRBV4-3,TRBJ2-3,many,TGCGCCAGCAGCCAAGTGAAGGGGAGCACAGATACGCAGTATTTT,CASSQVKGSTDTQYF
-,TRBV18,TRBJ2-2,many,TGTGCCAGCTCACCAAGTCAGGACACCGGGGAGCTGTTTTTT,CASSPSQDTGELFF
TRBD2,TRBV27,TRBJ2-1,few,TGTGCCAGCTGCTTCGAGCGGGGGCCCTCCTACAATGAGCAGTTCTTC,CASCFERGPSYNEQFF
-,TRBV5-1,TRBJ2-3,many,TGCGCCAGCAGCTTGGTGGCGGGAACAGATACGCAGTATTTT,CASSLVAGTDTQYF
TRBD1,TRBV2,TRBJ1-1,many,TGTGCCAGCAAACAGGGGGAGCGGCCTGAAGCTTTCTTT,CASKQGERPEAFF
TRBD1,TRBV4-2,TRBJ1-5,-,TGTGCCAGCAGCCGTCAGGGGGGCGACGGGGATCAGCCCCAGCATTTT,CASSRQGGDGDQPQHF
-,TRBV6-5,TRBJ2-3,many,TGTGCCAGCAGCCGGGACGTCGCTAGCACAGATACGCAGTATTTT,CASSRDVASTDTQYF
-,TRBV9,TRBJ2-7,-,TGTGCCAGCAGCGTAGGTCTCGGCCGAGACTACGAGCAGTACTTC,CASSVGLGRDYEQYF
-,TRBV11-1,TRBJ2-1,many,TGTGCCAGCAGCTTGGGCGACTACCGTAATGAGCAGTTCTTC,CASSLGDYRNEQFF
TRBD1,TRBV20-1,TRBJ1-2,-,TGCAGTGCCGGACAGGGGTTCTCTGGCTACACCTTC,CSAGQGFSGYTF
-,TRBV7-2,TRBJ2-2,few,TGTGCCAGCAGCTCGGAAGCGATTCTAGCCGGGGAGCTGTTTTTT,CASSSEAILAGELFF
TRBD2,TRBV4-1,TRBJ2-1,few,TGCGCCAGCAGCCCACTTGGCCGGGGACGGGAGGGCCGGGAGCAGTTCTTC,CASSPLGRGREGREQFF
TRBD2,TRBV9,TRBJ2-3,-,TGTGCCAGCAGCGTAGAGATGGGGAGGGGCCAGGGTACAGATACGCAGTATTTT,CASSVEMGRGQGTDTQYF
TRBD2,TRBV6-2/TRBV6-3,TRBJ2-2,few,TGTGCCAGCAGTTCCCTTGATCCTCTAGCGGGAGAGACCGGGGAGCTGTTTTTT,CASSSLDPLAGETGELFF
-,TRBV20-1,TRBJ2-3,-,TGCAGTGCTAGACTAGTGGAGCGCACAGATACGCAGTATTTT,CSARLVERTDTQYF
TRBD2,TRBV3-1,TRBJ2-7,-,TGTGCCAGCAGCCGGCGGGGGCGACTAGCGGAGGACCTACAGTACTTC,CASSRRGRLAEDLQYF
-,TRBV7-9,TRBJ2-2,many,TGTGCCAGCAGCTTTAGGGTAGCCGGGGAGCTGTTTTTT,CASSFRVAGELFF